This T cell receptor (beta chain) was identified during a study of blood T cell repertoires in COVID-19. Study-level background: PBMCs, B-cell-depleted T cells, or T cells provided the cDNA or gDNA that made up the material.

The assay was immunoSEQ multiplex PCR, and TCRdb's table has in-frame clones only and misses some. The data hold 400,000 or so clones, with around 91% observed a single time. The length of the CDR3 is 15 residues. The germline V gene encodes CDR1 LGHDT and CDR2 YNNKEL (reference sequence). Trimming left V 1 base short and J 3 bases short, with 13 bases between. Assignment of participants to cohorts was predicated upon participant-reported clinical history. Sample: PBMCs or T cells enriched from blood (not recorded which). This clonotype was sampled from a man between 18 and 35 years old who had recovered from COVID-19. The rearrangement joins TRBV3-1 (or the pseudogene TRBV3-2) to TRBJ2-7; D is perhaps TRBD2 (6 bases). Here the CDR3 DNA reads TGTGCCAGCAGCCAAGCCCCCGGGAGTTACTACGAGCAGTACTTC. This sequence encodes CASSQAPGSYYEQYF.